The source of this TCR beta chain is a study of shared clonotypes between healthy human individuals. V shed 3 bases and J shed 4 bases, with 13 bases lying between them. The CDR3 covers 14 residues. Germline V gives CDR1 MDHEN, CDR2 SYDVKM. Sequencing used immunoSEQ multiplex PCR; TCRdb keeps in-frame clones, though not all of them. The table lists about 1.1 million clones, 78% of them singletons. Many counts were recorded for this clone. Its specificity is not known. Study-wide results and caveats: Large depth notwithstanding, sorted-subset sequencing proved incomplete by rarefaction.

This clonotype originated in a man aged 18-30 years in good health. Some clones in this sample may be carry-over from other donors' samples. Sequencing was performed on memory CD4+ T cells from PBMCs. Noted subset: CD45RA-negative fraction. The chain is built from TRBV28 and TRBJ2-7; D could derive from TRBD1 or TRBD2 (5 bases each). CDR3 in amino acids: CASSFLGRIYEQYF. The CDR3 nucleotides are TGTGCCAGCAGTTTTTTGGGACGGATATACGAGCAGTACTTC.